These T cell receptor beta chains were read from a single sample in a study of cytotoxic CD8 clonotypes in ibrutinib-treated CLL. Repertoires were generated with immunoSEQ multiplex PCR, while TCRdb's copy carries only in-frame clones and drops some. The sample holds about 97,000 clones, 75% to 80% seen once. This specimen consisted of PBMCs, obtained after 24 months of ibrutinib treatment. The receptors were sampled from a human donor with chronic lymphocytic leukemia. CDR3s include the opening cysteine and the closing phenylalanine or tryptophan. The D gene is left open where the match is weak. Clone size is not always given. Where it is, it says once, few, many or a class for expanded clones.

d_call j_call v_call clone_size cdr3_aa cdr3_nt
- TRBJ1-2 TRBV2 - CASREDRAGGYTF TGTGCCAGCAGGGAGGACAGAGCAGGTGGCTACACCTTC
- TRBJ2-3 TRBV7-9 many CASSLAGADTQYF TGTGCCAGCAGCTTAGCGGGAGCAGATACGCAGTATTTT
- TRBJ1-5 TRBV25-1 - CASSDLGYNQPQHF TGTGCCAGCAGTGACCTAGGGTACAATCAGCCCCAGCATTTT
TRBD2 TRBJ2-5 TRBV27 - CASSPRTSGTQYF TGTGCCAGCAGTCCCCGGACTAGCGGGACCCAGTACTTC
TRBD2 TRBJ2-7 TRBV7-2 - CASSLMSSGGIYSYEQYF TGTGCCAGCAGCTTAATGTCTAGCGGGGGGATTTACTCCTACGAGCAGTACTTC
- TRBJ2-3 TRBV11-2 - CASSLTIGRQTTDTQYF TGTGCCAGCAGCTTAACTATAGGGAGGCAGACCACAGATACGCAGTATTTT
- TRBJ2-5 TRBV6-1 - CASSETWQETQYF TGTGCCAGCAGTGAAACGTGGCAAGAGACCCAGTACTTC
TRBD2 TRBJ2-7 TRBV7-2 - CASSLALAGVAYEQYF TGTGCCAGCAGCTTAGCCCTAGCGGGAGTCGCCTACGAGCAGTACTTC
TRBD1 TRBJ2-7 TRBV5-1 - CASSPGQGHYYEQYF TGCGCCAGCAGCCCAGGACAGGGCCACTACTACGAGCAGTACTTC
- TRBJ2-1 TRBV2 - CASTKESGAYNEQFF TGTGCCAGCACCAAGGAGTCGGGAGCCTACAATGAGCAGTTCTTC
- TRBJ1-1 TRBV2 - CASSTQPGDSREAFF TGTGCCAGCAGTACACAGCCGGGAGACAGCCGTGAAGCTTTCTTT
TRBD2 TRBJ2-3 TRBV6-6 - CASSEGTSSTDTQYF TGTGCCAGCAGTGAGGGGACTAGCAGCACAGATACGCAGTATTTT
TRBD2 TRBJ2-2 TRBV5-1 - CASSPSGRVGTGELFF TGCGCCAGCAGCCCTAGCGGGAGGGTCGGCACCGGGGAGCTGTTTTTT
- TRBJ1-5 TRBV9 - CASSRSNQPQHF TGTGCCAGCAGCCGTAGCAATCAGCCCCAGCATTTT
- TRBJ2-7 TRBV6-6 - CASSYRDRSYEQYF TGTGCCAGCAGTTACCGAGACAGGTCCTACGAGCAGTACTTC